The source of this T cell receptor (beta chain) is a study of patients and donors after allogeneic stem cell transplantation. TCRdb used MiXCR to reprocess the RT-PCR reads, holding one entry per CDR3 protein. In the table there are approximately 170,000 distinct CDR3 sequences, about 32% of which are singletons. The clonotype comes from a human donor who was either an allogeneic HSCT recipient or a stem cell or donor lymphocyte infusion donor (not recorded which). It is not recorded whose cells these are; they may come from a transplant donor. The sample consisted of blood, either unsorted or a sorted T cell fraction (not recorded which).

DNA of the CDR3: TGCAGCGTTGAGGAGGTAGCGGGAGCCTACAATGAGCAGTTCTTC. Translation: CSVEEVAGAYNEQFF. The rearrangement joins TRBV29-1 to TRBJ2-1, with 9 bases fitting TRBD2. From germline, CDR1 is SQVTM and CDR2 ANQGSEA. Trimming removed 3 bases from V and 2 bases from J; junction bases left unmatched: 5. The CDR3 spans 15 residues.